This T cell receptor beta chain was recorded in a study of control samples from healthy donors and cancer patients. The length of the CDR3 is 15 residues. Per the germline V gene, CDR1 is KGHSH and CDR2 is LQKENI. V lost 3 bases and J lost 2, with 13 bases in between. The table came from immunoSEQ multiplex PCR; TCRdb's copy has only in-frame clones and leaves some out. The sample has tens of thousands of clones, roughly 90% seen once; the top ten hold over 1.5%. This sequence joins TRBV18 and TRBJ1-1, with D possibly matching TRBD1 (5 bases). This TCR was recovered from a woman aged 60-75 years with head and neck cancer. The sequenced sample was PBMCs. In DNA form, the CDR3 reads TGTGCCAGCTCACCCGGGGCCCAGCCTAACACTGAAGCTTTCTTT. Its translation: CASSPGAQPNTEAFF. Complete variable domain (other parts from reference TRBV18 and TRBJ1-1): NAGVMQNPRHLVRRRGQEARLRCSPMKGHSHVYWYRQLPEEGLKFMVYLQKENIIDESGMPKERFSAEFPKEGPSILRIQQVVRGDSAAYFCASSPGAQPNTEAFFGQGTRLTVV.